This T cell receptor beta chain derives from a study of blood T cell repertoires in COVID-19. Study-wide context: T cells, B-cell-depleted T cells, or PBMCs provided the cDNA or gDNA that served as material.

The ends were cut back, 0 bases at V and 4 bases at J, with 11 bases in the middle. The CDR3 spans 15 residues. Germline CDR1 is ENHRY and CDR2 is SYGVKD. The table came from immunoSEQ multiplex PCR; TCRdb's copy has only in-frame clones and leaves some out. Counted here are 100,000 or so clones, approximately 90% occurring once; the ten biggest clones make up about 0.89%. The chain uses TRBV10-3 and TRBJ2-3; D is unresolved. The receptor's source is a man aged 60-69 years with acute or convalescent COVID-19. Sample: peripheral blood. The CDR3 coding sequence is TGTGCCATCAGTGAGTCGATTCCCGCGGCAGATACGCAGTATTTT. Translating it yields CAISESIPAADTQYF.